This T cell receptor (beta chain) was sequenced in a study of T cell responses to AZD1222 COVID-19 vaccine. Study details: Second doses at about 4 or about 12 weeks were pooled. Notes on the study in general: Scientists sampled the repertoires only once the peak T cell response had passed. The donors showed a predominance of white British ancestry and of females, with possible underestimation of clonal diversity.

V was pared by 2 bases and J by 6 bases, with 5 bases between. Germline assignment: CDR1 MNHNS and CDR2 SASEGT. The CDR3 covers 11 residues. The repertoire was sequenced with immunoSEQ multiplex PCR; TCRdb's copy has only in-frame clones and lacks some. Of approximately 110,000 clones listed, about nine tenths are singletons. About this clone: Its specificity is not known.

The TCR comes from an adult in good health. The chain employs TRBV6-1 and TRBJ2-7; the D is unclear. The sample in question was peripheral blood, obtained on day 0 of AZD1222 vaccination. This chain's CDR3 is CASSELAEQYF. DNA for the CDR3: TGTGCCAGCAGTGAACTCGCCGAGCAGTACTTC.